This T cell receptor beta chain was captured by sequencing in a study of CD8+ T cells in alopecia areata. Extracted RNA was reverse transcribed into cDNA, the sequencing template. Only in-frame clones appear in the TCRdb table, and some are missing; sequencing was by immunoSEQ multiplex PCR. The sample comprises 15,000 to 20,000 clones, 66% of which are singletons, and over 6% rests with the top ten. In alopecia areata patients, both lesional scalp punch biopsies and peripheral blood were collected. Germline CDR1 SGDLS, CDR2 YYNGEE. This CDR3 region has 15 residues. V lost 0 bases, J lost 2 bases, and 12 bases lay in between.

The starting material was skin, obtained at week 0. The clonotype was recovered from a human donor with alopecia areata. J is TRBJ2-7 and V is TRBV9; the D is unclear. The CDR3 loop reads CASSVARSPPYEQYF. In DNA, the CDR3 is TGTGCCAGCAGCGTAGCCCGTAGCCCACCCTACGAGCAGTACTTC.